A selection of T cell receptor beta chains follows, all from one sample in a study of CD8+ T cells in alopecia areata. Produced via immunoSEQ multiplex PCR; TCRdb's table is partial and in-frame only. The data show around 200,000 clones, about 64% seen once. Specimen: CD4+ T cells sorted from blood, collected at week 4, from a patient treated with tofacitinib. Every receptor here comes from a human donor with alopecia areata. Both conserved end residues are part of each CDR3. Expanded clones are given a class, and other clones once, few, many or no size at all.

j_call: TRBJ2-6
clone_size: -
v_call: TRBV5-4
cdr3_aa: CASSQGTGTSSSGANVLTF

j_call: TRBJ2-1
clone_size: -
v_call: TRBV23-1
cdr3_aa: CASSQSTSGGAWGPISYNEQFF

j_call: TRBJ2-1
clone_size: once
v_call: TRBV29-1
cdr3_aa: CSVGRGGSDEQFF

j_call: TRBJ2-5
clone_size: -
v_call: TRBV30
cdr3_aa: CAWSVSLVAGGLEETQYF

j_call: TRBJ1-6
clone_size: -
v_call: TRBV4-1
cdr3_aa: CASSQDPPDRGYSPLHF

j_call: TRBJ2-5
clone_size: -
v_call: TRBV5-4
cdr3_aa: CASSLKGVETQYF

j_call: TRBJ1-2
clone_size: few
v_call: TRBV29-1
cdr3_aa: CSVQRDREGYTF

j_call: TRBJ1-6
clone_size: -
v_call: TRBV6-6
cdr3_aa: CASRETGGSALHF

j_call: TRBJ2-7
clone_size: -
v_call: TRBV28
cdr3_aa: CASSSSSGGASGHEQYF

j_call: TRBJ2-5
clone_size: -
v_call: TRBV5-1
cdr3_aa: CASSYQGLETQYF

j_call: TRBJ2-5
clone_size: -
v_call: TRBV4-2
cdr3_aa: CASSQDSSRVAKTQYF

j_call: TRBJ1-3
clone_size: few
v_call: TRBV5-4
cdr3_aa: CASSLEQAGNTIYF

j_call: TRBJ1-1
clone_size: -
v_call: TRBV29-1
cdr3_aa: CSVEWPGQGAFF

j_call: TRBJ1-2
clone_size: -
v_call: TRBV29-1
cdr3_aa: CSVRIDYGYTF

j_call: TRBJ2-5
clone_size: -
v_call: TRBV30
cdr3_aa: CAWSVLAGGGETQYF

j_call: TRBJ1-2
clone_size: -
v_call: TRBV6-5
cdr3_aa: CASSRDRANYGYTF

j_call: TRBJ2-1
clone_size: -
v_call: TRBV25-1
cdr3_aa: CASSVPIIPLNEQFF

j_call: TRBJ2-7
clone_size: -
v_call: TRBV7-9
cdr3_aa: CASSPRGGHSYEQYF

j_call: TRBJ2-7
clone_size: -
v_call: TRBV18
cdr3_aa: CASSPPGIGHEQYF

j_call: TRBJ1-5
clone_size: -
v_call: TRBV21-1
cdr3_aa: CASSVPKKGTGQGTQPQHF

j_call: TRBJ2-3
clone_size: -
v_call: TRBV2
cdr3_aa: CASRATGADTQYF

j_call: TRBJ1-1
clone_size: few
v_call: TRBV28
cdr3_aa: CASSPDRAPEAFF

j_call: TRBJ1-2
clone_size: -
v_call: TRBV6-1
cdr3_aa: CASGNGLQIYGYTF

j_call: TRBJ2-1
clone_size: -
v_call: TRBV29-1
cdr3_aa: CSVEDYNEQFF

j_call: TRBJ1-6
clone_size: once
v_call: TRBV30
cdr3_aa: CAWTRDPFSPLHF

j_call: TRBJ2-5
clone_size: -
v_call: TRBV18
cdr3_aa: CASSPGRGRQETQYF

j_call: TRBJ2-3
clone_size: -
v_call: TRBV4-2
cdr3_aa: CASSQEGTYTDTQYF

j_call: TRBJ2-7
clone_size: -
v_call: TRBV29-1
cdr3_aa: CSARDSSTYEQYF

j_call: TRBJ1-5
clone_size: -
v_call: TRBV5-6
cdr3_aa: CASSLIGQPQHF

j_call: TRBJ1-1
clone_size: -
v_call: TRBV5-6
cdr3_aa: CASSRNTEAFF

j_call: TRBJ1-2
clone_size: once
v_call: TRBV7-2
cdr3_aa: CASSSQTYGYTF

j_call: TRBJ1-1
clone_size: -
v_call: TRBV21-1
cdr3_aa: CASSKASVAKLNTEAFF

j_call: TRBJ2-3
clone_size: -
v_call: TRBV4-2
cdr3_aa: CASSQSSGGTDTQYF

j_call: TRBJ1-1
clone_size: -
v_call: TRBV29-1
cdr3_aa: CSADTGPGEAFF

j_call: TRBJ2-1
clone_size: -
v_call: TRBV9
cdr3_aa: CASSSGAYEQFF

j_call: TRBJ2-7
clone_size: few
v_call: TRBV29-1
cdr3_aa: CSVELAGTSYEQYF

j_call: TRBJ1-1
clone_size: few
v_call: TRBV12-5
cdr3_aa: CASGLVLQGRMNTEAFF

j_call: TRBJ2-7
clone_size: -
v_call: TRBV6-5
cdr3_aa: CASSSATGVYEQYF

j_call: TRBJ1-3
clone_size: -
v_call: TRBV6-5
cdr3_aa: CASGMQGEGNTIYF

j_call: TRBJ2-5
clone_size: -
v_call: TRBV7-8
cdr3_aa: CASSSNRVQETQYF

j_call: TRBJ1-1
clone_size: -
v_call: TRBV9
cdr3_aa: CASSVVGGRPFF

j_call: TRBJ2-3
clone_size: -
v_call: TRBV7-2
cdr3_aa: CASSWKSGGPTDTQYF

j_call: TRBJ2-7
clone_size: -
v_call: TRBV30
cdr3_aa: CAWRSRSLYEQYF

j_call: TRBJ1-2
clone_size: few
v_call: TRBV2
cdr3_aa: CASSDVSGGYTF

j_call: TRBJ2-1
clone_size: -
v_call: TRBV11-3
cdr3_aa: CASSLEASGYEQFF

j_call: TRBJ2-2
clone_size: -
v_call: TRBV18
cdr3_aa: CASSPKVAGFVGGELFF

j_call: TRBJ2-1
clone_size: many
v_call: TRBV7-9
cdr3_aa: CASSLDLTAWEQFF

j_call: TRBJ1-2
clone_size: -
v_call: TRBV29-1
cdr3_aa: CSADRGDYGYTF

j_call: TRBJ2-7
clone_size: -
v_call: TRBV18
cdr3_aa: CASSPTGIYEQYF

j_call: TRBJ2-1
clone_size: few
v_call: TRBV4-3
cdr3_aa: CASSQATSGPQFF

j_call: TRBJ1-6
clone_size: -
v_call: TRBV5-4
cdr3_aa: CASSLRVSPLHF

j_call: TRBJ1-2
clone_size: once
v_call: TRBV25-1
cdr3_aa: CASSEHQGLYGYTF